This T cell receptor beta chain was recovered during a study of OX40 agonist ivuxolimab in advanced cancers. Looking at the study overall: The patients' treatment was ivuxolimab, an agonistic anti-OX40 (CD134) antibody.

The germline V gene has CDR1 LNHDA and CDR2 SQIVND (reference sequence). The CDR3 runs to 17 residues. Trimming left V 2 bases short and J 2 bases short, with 18 bases between. Notes on the study in general: The specificity for antigen of the expanded peripheral T cells was not determined.

Using immunoSEQ multiplex PCR, the repertoire was profiled, and TCRdb retains in-frame clones only, with some absent. The sample yields 65,000 to 95,000 clones, about 91% seen once. As to this clone: Its antigen is unidentified.

The gene calls are TRBV19 and TRBJ2-5; weak D call: TRBD2 (5 bases). Here the sequenced sample was CD4+ or CD8+ T cells sorted from blood, taken in a trial of the OX40 agonist ivuxolimab. This receptor was identified in an adult with an advanced solid tumor such as melanoma, head and neck, liver or kidney cancer. CDR3 nucleotides: TGTGCCAGTAGTATAAGCGGCTTTCGGCGGGTACAAGAGACCCAGTACTTC. Amino acid sequence: CASSISGFRRVQETQYF. The full variable domain, in which reference TRBV19 and TRBJ2-5 provide the parts outside the CDR3, is DGGITQSPKYLFRKEGQNVTLSCEQNLNHDAMYWYRQDPGQGLRLIYYSQIVNDFQKGDIAEGYSVSREKKESFPLTVTSAQKNPTAFYLCASSISGFRRVQETQYFGPGTRLLVL.